This T cell receptor (beta chain) was profiled in a study of CD8 T cells in Susac syndrome. The RNA, roughly 0.5 to 1 ug, was put through reverse transcription using random hexamers. From the immunoSEQ multiplex PCR reads, TCRdb called clonotypes with MiXCR, one entry per CDR3 protein. The data show 180,000 or so distinct CDR3 sequences, around 94% seen once. V lost 4 bases and J 7 bases, leaving 17 bases between the germline ends. The CDR3 runs to 14 residues. In germline, CDR1 is SGHDT, CDR2 YYEEEE. This TCR was sampled from a human donor in good health. Material for sequencing was CD4+ T cells from PBMCs. V gene TRBV5-6 combines with J gene TRBJ1-2; D remains ambiguous. CDR3 DNA sequence: TGTGCCAGCAGCCGGACTATGGCTACGACTGGCTACACCTTC. Translating gives CASSRTMATTGYTF.